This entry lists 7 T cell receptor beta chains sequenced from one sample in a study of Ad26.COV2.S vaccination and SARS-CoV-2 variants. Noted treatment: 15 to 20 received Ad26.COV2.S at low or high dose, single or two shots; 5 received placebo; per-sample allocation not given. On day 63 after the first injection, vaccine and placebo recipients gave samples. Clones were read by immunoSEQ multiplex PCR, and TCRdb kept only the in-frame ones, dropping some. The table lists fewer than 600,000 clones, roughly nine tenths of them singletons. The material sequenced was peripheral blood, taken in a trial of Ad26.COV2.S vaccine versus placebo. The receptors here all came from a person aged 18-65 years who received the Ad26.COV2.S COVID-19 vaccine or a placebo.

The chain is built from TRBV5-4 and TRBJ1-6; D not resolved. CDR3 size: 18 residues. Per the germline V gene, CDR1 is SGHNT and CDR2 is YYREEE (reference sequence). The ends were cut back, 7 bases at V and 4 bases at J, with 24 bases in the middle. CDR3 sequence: CASSSSPVGQAYNSPLHF. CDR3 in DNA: TGTGCCAGCTCTTCTAGCCCAGTTGGTCAAGCTTATAATTCACCCCTCCACTTT.

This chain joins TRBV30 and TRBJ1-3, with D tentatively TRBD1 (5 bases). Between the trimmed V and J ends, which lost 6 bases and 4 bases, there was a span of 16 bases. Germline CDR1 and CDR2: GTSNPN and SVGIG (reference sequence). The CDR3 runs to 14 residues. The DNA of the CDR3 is TGTGCCTGCCCCGGATCCAGGGTCGGAAACACCATATATTTT. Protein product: CACPGSRVGNTIYF. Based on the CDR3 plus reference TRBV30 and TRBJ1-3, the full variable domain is SQTIHQWPATLVQPVGSPLSLECTVEGTSNPNLYWYRQAAGRGLQLLFYSVGIGQISSEVPQNLSASRPQDRQFILSSKKLLLSDSGFYLCACPGSRVGNTIYFGEGSWLTVV.

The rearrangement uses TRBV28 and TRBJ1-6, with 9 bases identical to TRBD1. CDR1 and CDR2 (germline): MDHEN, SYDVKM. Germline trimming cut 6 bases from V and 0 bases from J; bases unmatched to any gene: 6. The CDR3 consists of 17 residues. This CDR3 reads CASRLGQGSSYNSPLHF. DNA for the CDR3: TGTGCCAGCAGACTCGGACAGGGGAGCTCCTATAATTCACCCCTCCACTTT.

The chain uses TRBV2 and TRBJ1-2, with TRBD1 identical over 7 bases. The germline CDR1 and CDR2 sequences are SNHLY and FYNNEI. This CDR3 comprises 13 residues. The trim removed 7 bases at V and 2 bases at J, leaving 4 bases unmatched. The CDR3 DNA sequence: TGTGCCAGCACTGACAGGGCCAACTATGGCTACACCTTC. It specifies CASTDRANYGYTF.

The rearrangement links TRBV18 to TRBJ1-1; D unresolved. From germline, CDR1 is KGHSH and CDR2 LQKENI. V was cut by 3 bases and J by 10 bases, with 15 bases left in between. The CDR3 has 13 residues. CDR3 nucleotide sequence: TGTGCCAGCTCACCCGACGGGGTCCGGGTAGCTTTCTTT. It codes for CASSPDGVRVAFF.

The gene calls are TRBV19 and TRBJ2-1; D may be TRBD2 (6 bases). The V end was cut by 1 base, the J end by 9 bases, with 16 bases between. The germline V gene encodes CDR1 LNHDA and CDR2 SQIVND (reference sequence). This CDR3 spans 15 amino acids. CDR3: CASSIAGLHIFEQFF. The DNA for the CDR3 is TGTGCCAGTAGTATAGCGGGACTCCACATATTTGAGCAGTTCTTC.

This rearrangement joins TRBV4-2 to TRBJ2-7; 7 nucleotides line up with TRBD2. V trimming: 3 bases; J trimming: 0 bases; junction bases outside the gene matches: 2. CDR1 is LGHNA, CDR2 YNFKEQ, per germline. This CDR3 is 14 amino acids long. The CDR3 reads CASSQGGISYEQYF. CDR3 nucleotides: TGTGCCAGCAGCCAGGGGGGGATCTCCTACGAGCAGTACTTC.